One and the same sample provided the 10 T cell receptor beta chains below, sequenced in a study of T cells after somatic rescue of genetic block. Profiled with immunoSEQ multiplex PCR; TCRdb holds only in-frame clones, not every one. The data contain 95,000 to 120,000 clones, around nine tenths of them singletons. The sequenced sample consisted of peripheral blood mononuclear cells (PBMCs). The receptors here all came from a woman under 30.

The rearrangement links TRBV7-3 to TRBJ2-2; D possibly corresponds to TRBD2 (5 bases). V was clipped by 1 base and J by 6 bases, with 9 bases between them. The CDR3 length is 14 residues. CDR1 SGHTA and CDR2 FQGTGA come from the germline V gene. CDR3 amino acids: CASSLSLASGELFF. Written as DNA, the CDR3 is TGTGCCAGCAGCTTAAGCCTAGCTTCCGGGGAGCTGTTTTTT.

The rearrangement uses TRBV18 and TRBJ1-2; D might be TRBD1 (6 bases). V was trimmed by 0 bases and J by 14 bases, leaving 22 bases between them. This CDR3 region has 15 residues. The germline gives CDR1 KGHSH, CDR2 LQKENI. The CDR3: CASSPPSQGRRSRTF. The CDR3 region has the DNA TGTGCCAGCTCACCACCCAGCCAGGGGCGGCGTTCTAGGACCTTC.

The V call is TRBV18, the J call TRBJ1-1; unclear D gene. Germline lookup yields CDR1 KGHSH and CDR2 LQKENI. The CDR3 sequence is 12 residues long. V was clipped by 2 bases and J by 7 bases, with 8 bases between them. The CDR3 DNA follows: TGTGCCAGCTCACCAGGGGAGGGTGAAGCTTTCTTT. Translated: CASSPGEGEAFF.

This clone has more than one count but fewer than ten. The same CDR3 also results from other DNA sequences found in this sample. This rearrangement joins TRBV9 to TRBJ1-1, with D perhaps TRBD1 (5 bases). This CDR3 region has 15 residues. Germline V gene data show CDR1 as SGDLS and CDR2 as YYNGEE. V shed 0 bases and J shed 0 bases, with 9 bases lying between them. In DNA form, the CDR3 reads TGTGCCAGCAGCGTAGGGGGGGTAATGAACACTGAAGCTTTCTTT. Translation: CASSVGGVMNTEAFF.

The chain joins TRBV27 to TRBJ2-7; D perhaps matches TRBD1 (5 bases). CDR3 length: 14 residues. Trimming removed 3 bases at V and 3 bases at J, with 12 bases between. The germline V gene has CDR1 MNHEY and CDR2 SMNVEV (reference sequence). CDR3 coding DNA: TGTGCCAGCAGTTTCGGAGACAGTATCTACGAGCAGTACTTC. Translating gives CASSFGDSIYEQYF.

The chain links TRBV27 to TRBJ1-2, with 7 positions matching TRBD1. This CDR3 contains 15 residues. Looked up from germline, CDR1 is MNHEY and CDR2 is SMNVEV (reference sequence). V lost 6 bases, J lost 4 bases, and 11 bases stayed unmatched. CDR3 DNA: TGTGCCAGCAGCCACTCGGGACAGAACACCTATGGCTACACCTTC. Translating it yields CASSHSGQNTYGYTF.

The chain carries TRBV19 and TRBJ1-4, with unresolved D. V was pared by 3 bases and J by 4 bases, with 9 bases between. Looked up from germline, CDR1 is LNHDA and CDR2 is SQIVND (reference sequence). The length of the CDR3 is 14 residues. The CDR3 nucleotides are TGTGCCAGTAGTATTCCCGGGGATAATGAAAAACTGTTTTTT. Protein sequence: CASSIPGDNEKLFF.

The chain recombines TRBV7-2 with TRBJ2-2; perhaps TRBD1 as D (6 bases). The CDR3 is 15 residues long. CDR1 is SGHTA and CDR2 is FQGNSA in the germline V gene. Trimming removed 1 base at V and 4 bases at J, with 10 bases between. The CDR3 sequence is CASSLVQGGTGELFF. The CDR3 nucleotides are TGTGCCAGCAGCTTAGTACAGGGTGGCACCGGGGAGCTGTTTTTT.

CDR3 DNA: TGTGCCACCAGCAGAGCTGAAGATACGCAGTATTTT. Amino acids: CATSRAEDTQYF. The J gene is TRBJ2-3, the V gene TRBV15, with D unresolved. The V end lost 1 base, the J end lost 5 bases, and 4 bases lay between the germline ends. The CDR3 runs 12 residues. The germline V gene has CDR1 LNHNV and CDR2 YYDKDF (reference sequence).

This chain joins TRBV4-1 and TRBJ2-2, with D perhaps matching TRBD1 (5 bases). This CDR3 comprises 16 residues. V was cut by 4 bases and J by 6 bases, with 18 bases left in between. Germline V CDR1 and CDR2: MGHRA, YSYEKL. CDR3 protein: CASSPLDMGFAGELFF. The DNA of the CDR3 is TGCGCCAGCAGCCCCCTGGACATGGGGTTCGCCGGGGAGCTGTTTTTT.